This T cell receptor beta chain was sequenced for a study of T cells after yellow fever vaccination. Study findings and constraints: The study noted that FACS-sorted repertoires could contain abundant clonotypes contaminating from the bulk population.

TCR cDNA was made by 5'RACE template switching, adding a universal primer site and UMIs. TCRdb itself ran the 5' RACE reads through MiXCR, one entry per CDR3 protein. The sample has approximately 510,000 distinct CDR3 sequences, 20% to 25% seen once; the top ten hold roughly a sixth. Worth noting for this clonotype: The antigen remains unidentified.

Trimming took off 0 bases at V and 9 bases at J, with 11 bases between the two ends. This CDR3 spans 13 amino acids. In germline, CDR1 is SGHTA, CDR2 FQGTGA. This receptor was identified in a man aged 18 to 35 who received the YFV17D yellow fever vaccine. The starting material was PBMCs, obtained approximately 22 days after the first yellow fever vaccination. The V call is TRBV7-3, the J call TRBJ1-1; no clear D gene. The CDR3 nucleotides are TGTGCCAGCAGCTTAACGGGAAGTTCCCAAGCTTTCTTT. It specifies CASSLTGSSQAFF.